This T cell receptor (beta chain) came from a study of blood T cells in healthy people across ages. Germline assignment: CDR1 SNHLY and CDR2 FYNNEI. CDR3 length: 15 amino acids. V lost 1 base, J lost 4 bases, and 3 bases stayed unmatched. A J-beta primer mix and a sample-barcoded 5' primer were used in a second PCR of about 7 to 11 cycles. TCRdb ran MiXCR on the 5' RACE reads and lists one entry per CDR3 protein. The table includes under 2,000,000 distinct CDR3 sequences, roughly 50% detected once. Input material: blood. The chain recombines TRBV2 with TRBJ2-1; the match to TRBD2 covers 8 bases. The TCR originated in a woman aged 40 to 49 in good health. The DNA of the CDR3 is TGTGCCAGCAGTGAAGATGGGACTAGTTACAATGAGCAGTTCTTC. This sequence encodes CASSEDGTSYNEQFF.